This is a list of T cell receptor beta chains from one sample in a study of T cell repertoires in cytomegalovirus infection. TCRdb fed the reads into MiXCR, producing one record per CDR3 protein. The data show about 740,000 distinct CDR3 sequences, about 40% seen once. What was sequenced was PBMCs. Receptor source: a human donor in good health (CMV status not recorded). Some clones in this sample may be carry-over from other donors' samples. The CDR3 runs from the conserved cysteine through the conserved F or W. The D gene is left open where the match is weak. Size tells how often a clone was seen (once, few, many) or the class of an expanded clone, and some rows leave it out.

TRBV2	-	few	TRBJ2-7	TGTGCCGTCCTGGATACCTACGAGCAGTACTTC	CAVLDTYEQYF
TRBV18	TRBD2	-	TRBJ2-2	TGTGCCAGCTCACCCAGCGGGGCGGACACCGGGGAGCTGTTTTTT	CASSPSGADTGELFF
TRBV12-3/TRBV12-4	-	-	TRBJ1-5	TGTGCCAGCAGTTTGTTCAGCAATCAGCCCCTGCATTTT	CASSLFSNQPLHF
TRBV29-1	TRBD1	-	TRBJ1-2	TGCAGCGTGGGGGACAGGGGTAGCTATGGCTACACCTTC	CSVGDRGSYGYTF
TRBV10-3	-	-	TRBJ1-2	TGTGCCATCACGGAGACAGTCCAGGGGAACTATGGCTACACCTTC	CAITETVQGNYGYTF
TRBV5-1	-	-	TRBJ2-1	TGCGCCAGCAGCTTCGGGGGGACAGGTATCTACAATGAGCAGTTCTTC	CASSFGGTGIYNEQFF
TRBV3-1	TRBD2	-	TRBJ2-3	TGTGCCAGCAGCCTCAGTTCAAACGGACTAGCGGGTGTCACAGATACGCAGTATTTT	CASSLSSNGLAGVTDTQYF
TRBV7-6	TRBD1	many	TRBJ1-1	TGTGCCAGCAGCTTAAGGGGGGACAGTACATTGAACACTGAAGCTTTCTTT	CASSLRGDSTLNTEAFF
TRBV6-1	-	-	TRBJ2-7	TGTGCCAGCAGTTCCGATCGGCAGCAGACCTCCTACGAGCAGTACTTC	CASSSDRQQTSYEQYF
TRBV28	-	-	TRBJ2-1	TGTGCCAGCAGTTTAAGTTCCCGGGGCGTTTTTTCCTACAATGAGCAGTTCTTC	CASSLSSRGVFSYNEQFF